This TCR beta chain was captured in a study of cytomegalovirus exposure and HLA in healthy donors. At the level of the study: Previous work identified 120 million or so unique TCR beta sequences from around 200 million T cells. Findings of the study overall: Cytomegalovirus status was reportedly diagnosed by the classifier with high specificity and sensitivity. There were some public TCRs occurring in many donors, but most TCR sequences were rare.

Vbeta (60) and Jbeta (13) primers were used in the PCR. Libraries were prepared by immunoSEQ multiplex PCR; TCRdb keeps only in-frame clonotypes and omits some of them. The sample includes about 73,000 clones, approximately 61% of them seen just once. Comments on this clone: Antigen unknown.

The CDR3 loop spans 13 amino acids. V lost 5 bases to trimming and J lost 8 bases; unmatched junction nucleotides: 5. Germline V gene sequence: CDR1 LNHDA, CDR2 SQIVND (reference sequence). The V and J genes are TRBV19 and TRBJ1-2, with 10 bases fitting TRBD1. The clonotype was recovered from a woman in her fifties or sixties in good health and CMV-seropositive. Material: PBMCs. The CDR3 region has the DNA TGTGCCAGTAGTCTGGACAGGGGGGGCGGCTACACCTTC. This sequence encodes CASSLDRGGGYTF.